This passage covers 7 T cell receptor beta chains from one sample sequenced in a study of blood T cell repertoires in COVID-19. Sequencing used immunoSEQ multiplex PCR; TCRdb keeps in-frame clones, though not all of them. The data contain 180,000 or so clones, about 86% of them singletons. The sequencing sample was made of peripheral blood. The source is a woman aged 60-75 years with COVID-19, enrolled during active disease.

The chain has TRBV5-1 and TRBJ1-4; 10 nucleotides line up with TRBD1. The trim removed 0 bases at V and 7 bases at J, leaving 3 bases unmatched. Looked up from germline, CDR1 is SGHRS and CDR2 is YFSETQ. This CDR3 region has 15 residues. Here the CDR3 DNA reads TGCGCCAGCAGCTTGGACGGGACAGGGGTTGAAAAACTGTTTTTT. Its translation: CASSLDGTGVEKLFF.

DNA for the CDR3: TGTGCCAGCAGAGGCGACAGGTCGGCTGAAGCTTTCTTT. Amino acid sequence: CASRGDRSAEAFF. The V and J genes are TRBV25-1 and TRBJ1-1, with a tentative D call TRBD1 (6 bases). The CDR3 totals 13 residues. Per the germline V gene, CDR1 is MGHDK and CDR2 is SYGVNS. The ends were cut back, 6 bases at V and 6 bases at J, with 14 bases in the middle.

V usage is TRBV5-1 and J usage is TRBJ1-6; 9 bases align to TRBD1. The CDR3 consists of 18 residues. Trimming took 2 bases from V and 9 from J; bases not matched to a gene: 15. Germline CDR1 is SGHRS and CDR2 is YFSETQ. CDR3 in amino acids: CASSFYNRGRRGTSPLHF. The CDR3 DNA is TGCGCCAGCAGCTTTTATAACAGGGGGCGCAGAGGAACTTCACCCCTCCACTTT.

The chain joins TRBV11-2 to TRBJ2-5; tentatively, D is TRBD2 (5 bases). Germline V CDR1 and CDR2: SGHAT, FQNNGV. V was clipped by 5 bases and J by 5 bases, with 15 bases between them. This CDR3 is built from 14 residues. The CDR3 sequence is CASSHVGERETQYF. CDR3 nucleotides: TGTGCCAGCAGCCATGTCGGGGAACGCGAGACCCAGTACTTC.

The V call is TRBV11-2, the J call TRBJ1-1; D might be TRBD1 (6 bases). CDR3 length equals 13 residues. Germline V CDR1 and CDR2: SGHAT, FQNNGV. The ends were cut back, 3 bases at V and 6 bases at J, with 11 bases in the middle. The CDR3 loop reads CASSFLRGAEAFF. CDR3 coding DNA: TGTGCCAGCAGCTTCCTCAGGGGTGCTGAAGCTTTCTTT.

CDR3 in amino acids: CASSVETANSGNTIYF. The CDR3 bases are TGTGCCAGCAGCGTAGAGACAGCGAACTCTGGAAACACCATATATTTT. The rearrangement uses TRBV9 and TRBJ1-3; tentative D call: TRBD1 (5 bases). This CDR3 spans 16 amino acids. Per the germline V gene, CDR1 is SGDLS and CDR2 is YYNGEE. Trimming shortened V by 0 bases and J by 0 bases, and 10 bases separated the two germline ends.

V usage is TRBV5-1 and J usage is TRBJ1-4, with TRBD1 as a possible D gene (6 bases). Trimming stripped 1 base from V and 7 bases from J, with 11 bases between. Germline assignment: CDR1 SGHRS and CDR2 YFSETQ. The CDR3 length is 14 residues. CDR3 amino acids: CASSLSGTTEKLFF. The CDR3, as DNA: TGCGCCAGCAGCTTGTCCGGGACAACTGAAAAACTGTTTTTT.